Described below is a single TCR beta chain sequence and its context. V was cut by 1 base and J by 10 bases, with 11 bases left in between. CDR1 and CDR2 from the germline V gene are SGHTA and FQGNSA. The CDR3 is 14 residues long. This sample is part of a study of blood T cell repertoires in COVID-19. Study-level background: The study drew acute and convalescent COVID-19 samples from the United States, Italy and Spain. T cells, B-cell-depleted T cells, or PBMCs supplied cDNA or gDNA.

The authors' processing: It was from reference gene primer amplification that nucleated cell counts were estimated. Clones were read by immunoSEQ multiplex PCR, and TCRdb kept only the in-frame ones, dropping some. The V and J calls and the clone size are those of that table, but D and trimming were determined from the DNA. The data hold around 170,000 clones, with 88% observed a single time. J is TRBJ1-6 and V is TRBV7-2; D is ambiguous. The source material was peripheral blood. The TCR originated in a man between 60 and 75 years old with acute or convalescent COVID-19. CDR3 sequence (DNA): TGTGCCAGCAGCTTAGTCCGGGGTCAGTCACCCCTCCACTTT. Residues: CASSLVRGQSPLHF.